This TCR beta chain emerged from a study of blood T cell repertoires in COVID-19. Study-wide background: The analysed material was cDNA or gDNA that came from T cells, B-cell-depleted T cells, or PBMCs.

Per the authors' pipeline: Estimation of nucleated cell counts was performed using reference gene primer amplification. Sequencing was performed with immunoSEQ multiplex PCR; in TCRdb, only in-frame clones are kept and a portion is missing. V and J calls and clone size are those listed in that table; D and trimming were worked out from the DNA. This sample has approximately 180,000 clones; roughly 84% occur once, and the top ten carry roughly 18%. A Seattle source enrolled patients during active infection and followed them longitudinally. From germline, CDR1 is LGHDT and CDR2 YNNKEL (reference sequence). CDR3 length equals 16 residues. With 2 bases clipped from V and 6 bases from J, the junction kept 6 bases outside the gene matches.

The sequence was obtained from a person aged 65 to 85 with COVID-19, enrolled during active disease. The sample comprised peripheral blood. This chain links TRBV3-1 (or the pseudogene TRBV3-2) with TRBJ2-7, with 14 bases that match TRBD2. The CDR3 loop is CASSQPGLAGVVEQYF. CDR3 DNA: TGTGCCAGCAGCCAACCGGGACTAGCGGGAGTGGTCGAGCAGTACTTC.